The rows below give T cell receptor beta chains drawn from one sample of a study of T cell repertoires in cytomegalovirus infection. TCRdb analysed the reads with MiXCR anew, one entry per CDR3 protein. The table lists around 710,000 distinct CDR3 sequences, approximately 32% of them singletons, with over 10% in the top ten. These receptors' antigens are unknown. Sequencing used cultured CD8+ T cells from PBMCs, obtained from culture after CMV antigen stimulation. The receptors were gathered from a human donor in good health (CMV status not recorded). Some clones in this sample may be carry-over from other donors' samples. CDR3s include the opening cysteine and the closing phenylalanine or tryptophan. D genes are given only for firm matches. Part of the rows lack a size; the others show once, few, many or a class for expanded clones.

cdr3_aa: CASSLGVQRQLDEQFF
cdr3_nt: TGTGCCAGCAGCTTAGGTGTTCAGCGCCAGTTGGATGAGCAGTTCTTC
v_call: TRBV7-2
clone_size: .
j_call: TRBJ2-1
d_call: .

cdr3_aa: CASSLGDHEAFF
cdr3_nt: TGTGCCAGCAGCTTAGGGGACCATGAAGCTTTCTTT
v_call: TRBV7-6
clone_size: few
j_call: TRBJ1-1
d_call: .

cdr3_aa: CASSLEVGRGLGTQYF
cdr3_nt: TGTGCCAGCAGTTTAGAAGTCGGCAGGGGCCTCGGGACCCAGTACTTC
v_call: TRBV12-3/TRBV12-4
clone_size: .
j_call: TRBJ2-5
d_call: .

cdr3_aa: CASSNYTEATTASTEAFF
cdr3_nt: TGTGCCAGCAGCAATTATACGGAGGCCACGACCGCTAGCACTGAAGCTTTCTTT
v_call: TRBV3-1
clone_size: .
j_call: TRBJ1-1
d_call: .

cdr3_aa: CASSPGVAGKEQYF
cdr3_nt: TGTGCCAGCAGCCCGGGGGTAGCGGGGAAGGAGCAGTACTTC
v_call: TRBV7-2
clone_size: many
j_call: TRBJ2-7
d_call: TRBD2

cdr3_aa: CASSASWGPYYNEQFF
cdr3_nt: TGTGCCAGCAGCGCCTCTTGGGGGCCTTACTACAATGAGCAGTTCTTC
v_call: TRBV12-3/TRBV12-4
clone_size: few
j_call: TRBJ2-1
d_call: .

cdr3_aa: CASSGTGEFVNTEAFF
cdr3_nt: TGTGCCAGCAGCGGGACAGGGGAATTTGTGAACACTGAAGCTTTCTTT
v_call: TRBV2
clone_size: .
j_call: TRBJ1-1
d_call: TRBD1

cdr3_aa: CASSRAGTSWETQYF
cdr3_nt: TGTGCCAGCAGCCGGGCAGGGACCTCTTGGGAGACCCAGTACTTC
v_call: TRBV7-8
clone_size: .
j_call: TRBJ2-5
d_call: .

cdr3_aa: CASSDRGGPYNEQFF
cdr3_nt: TGTGCCAGCAGTGATCGTGGCGGCCCCTACAATGAGCAGTTCTTC
v_call: TRBV25-1
clone_size: .
j_call: TRBJ2-1
d_call: .

cdr3_aa: CASSFHEVTDGTQYF
cdr3_nt: TGTGCCAGCAGTTTCCACGAGGTGACCGATGGGACCCAGTACTTC
v_call: TRBV12-3/TRBV12-4
clone_size: .
j_call: TRBJ2-5
d_call: .

cdr3_aa: CASSSRTVNTEAFF
cdr3_nt: TGTGCCAGCAGCTCCAGGACAGTTAACACTGAAGCTTTCTTT
v_call: TRBV7-8
clone_size: many
j_call: TRBJ1-1
d_call: .

cdr3_aa: CASNSEGGPYEQYF
cdr3_nt: TGTGCCAGCAATTCGGAGGGGGGCCCCTACGAGCAGTACTTC
v_call: TRBV12-3/TRBV12-4
clone_size: .
j_call: TRBJ2-7
d_call: .

cdr3_aa: CASSPRPGGTSTDTQYF
cdr3_nt: TGTGCCAGCAGCCCCCGCCCGGGCGGGACTAGCACAGATACGCAGTATTTT
v_call: TRBV7-8
clone_size: many
j_call: TRBJ2-3
d_call: .

cdr3_aa: CASNPDGPMNTEAFF
cdr3_nt: TGTGCCAGCAACCCGGACGGCCCTATGAACACTGAAGCTTTCTTT
v_call: TRBV5-4
clone_size: few
j_call: TRBJ1-1
d_call: .

cdr3_aa: CASSLIIRVGTEAFF
cdr3_nt: TGTGCCAGCAGCTTAATAATCAGGGTCGGCACTGAAGCTTTCTTT
v_call: TRBV9
clone_size: few
j_call: TRBJ1-1
d_call: .

cdr3_aa: CASSLFAGDTEAFF
cdr3_nt: TGTGCCAGCAGCTTATTCGCAGGGGACACTGAAGCTTTCTTT
v_call: TRBV7-6
clone_size: .
j_call: TRBJ1-1
d_call: .

cdr3_aa: CASSLSSQGASYNEQFF
cdr3_nt: TGTGCCAGCAGCTTAAGCTCACAGGGAGCCTCCTACAATGAGCAGTTCTTC
v_call: TRBV7-9
clone_size: many
j_call: TRBJ2-1
d_call: .

cdr3_aa: CASSLGPPGNTEAFF
cdr3_nt: TGTGCCAGCAGCTTAGGCCCTCCAGGGAACACTGAAGCTTTCTTT
v_call: TRBV7-2
clone_size: many
j_call: TRBJ1-1
d_call: .

cdr3_aa: CASGQLGPQHF
cdr3_nt: TGTGCTAGTGGACAGTTGGGGCCCCAGCATTTT
v_call: TRBV12-5
clone_size: few
j_call: TRBJ1-5
d_call: .

cdr3_aa: CASSLVQGDYEQYF
cdr3_nt: TGCGCCAGCAGCTTGGTCCAGGGGGACTACGAGCAGTACTTC
v_call: TRBV5-1
clone_size: .
j_call: TRBJ2-7
d_call: TRBD1

cdr3_aa: CASSLWDRPTGELFF
cdr3_nt: TGTGCCAGTAGTTTATGGGACCGACCTACCGGGGAGCTGTTTTTT
v_call: TRBV19
clone_size: many
j_call: TRBJ2-2
d_call: .

cdr3_aa: CASIQSTSGGYGELFF
cdr3_nt: TGTGCCAGCATCCAATCGACTAGCGGAGGATACGGGGAGCTGTTTTTT
v_call: TRBV5-6
clone_size: many
j_call: TRBJ2-2
d_call: TRBD2

cdr3_aa: CASSLNRDRWQPQHF
cdr3_nt: TGTGCCAGCAGCTTAAACCGGGACCGATGGCAGCCCCAGCATTTT
v_call: TRBV7-6
clone_size: .
j_call: TRBJ1-5
d_call: .

cdr3_aa: CASSSNPGLGEQYF
cdr3_nt: TGTGCCAGCAGCTCCAACCCAGGGCTAGGGGAGCAGTACTTC
v_call: TRBV7-9
clone_size: .
j_call: TRBJ2-7
d_call: .

cdr3_aa: CASSYLTRAAKGPDTQYF
cdr3_nt: TGTGCCAGCAGTTACTTGACGAGGGCCGCCAAAGGGCCAGATACGCAGTATTTT
v_call: TRBV6-6
clone_size: once
j_call: TRBJ2-3
d_call: .

cdr3_aa: CASSVVMGLPTDTQYF
cdr3_nt: TGTGCCAGCAGCGTAGTAATGGGACTCCCCACAGATACGCAGTATTTT
v_call: TRBV9
clone_size: .
j_call: TRBJ2-3
d_call: .

cdr3_aa: CASTQGAADTQYF
cdr3_nt: TGTGCCAGCACCCAGGGGGCAGCAGATACGCAGTATTTT
v_call: TRBV7-8
clone_size: many
j_call: TRBJ2-3
d_call: TRBD1

cdr3_aa: CASSTLPVASGETQYF
cdr3_nt: TGCGCCAGCAGCACATTACCCGTAGCCTCGGGTGAGACCCAGTACTTC
v_call: TRBV5-1
clone_size: few
j_call: TRBJ2-5
d_call: .

cdr3_aa: CASSESPKQITQPQHF
cdr3_nt: TGTGCCAGCAGTGAATCCCCGAAACAGATCACGCAGCCCCAGCATTTT
v_call: TRBV6-1
clone_size: once
j_call: TRBJ1-5
d_call: .

cdr3_aa: CASSQIAGLFNTEAFF
cdr3_nt: TGTGCCAGCAGCCAAATAGCAGGGCTATTTAACACTGAAGCTTTCTTT
v_call: TRBV7-6
clone_size: few
j_call: TRBJ1-1
d_call: .

cdr3_aa: CASSYTTGAGNTIYF
cdr3_nt: TGTGCCAGCAGCTATACGACAGGGGCTGGAAACACCATATATTTT
v_call: TRBV7-2
clone_size: many
j_call: TRBJ1-3
d_call: TRBD1

cdr3_aa: CASSLASLPSGGLQETQYF
cdr3_nt: TGTGCTAGCAGCTTAGCTTCCCTACCTAGCGGGGGGCTGCAAGAGACCCAGTACTTC
v_call: TRBV7-6
clone_size: once
j_call: TRBJ2-5
d_call: TRBD2

cdr3_aa: CASGDNNNSPLHF
cdr3_nt: TGTGCCAGCGGAGACAATAATAATTCACCCCTCCACTTT
v_call: TRBV7-6
clone_size: many
j_call: TRBJ1-6
d_call: .

cdr3_aa: CASSYWGTGRDTGELFF
cdr3_nt: TGTGCCAGCAGTTACTGGGGGACAGGGAGGGACACCGGGGAGCTGTTTTTT
v_call: TRBV6-5
clone_size: few
j_call: TRBJ2-2
d_call: TRBD1

cdr3_aa: CASSPDSDYGYTF
cdr3_nt: TGTGCCAGCAGCCCTGACAGTGACTATGGCTACACCTTC
v_call: TRBV14
clone_size: .
j_call: TRBJ1-2
d_call: .

cdr3_aa: CAISESVGQGNYGYTF
cdr3_nt: TGTGCCATCAGTGAGTCGGTGGGACAGGGGAACTATGGCTACACCTTC
v_call: TRBV10-3
clone_size: .
j_call: TRBJ1-2
d_call: TRBD1

cdr3_aa: CASSLYAGQGYEQYF
cdr3_nt: TGTGCCAGCAGTTTATATGCGGGACAGGGTTACGAGCAGTACTTC
v_call: TRBV27
clone_size: few
j_call: TRBJ2-7
d_call: TRBD1

cdr3_aa: CASSPNSYNEQFF
cdr3_nt: TGTGCCAGCAGCCCTAATTCCTACAATGAGCAGTTCTTC
v_call: TRBV12-3/TRBV12-4
clone_size: many
j_call: TRBJ2-1
d_call: .

cdr3_aa: CASSQWAGLASAQYF
cdr3_nt: TGCGCCAGCAGCCAGTGGGCGGGACTGGCCTCTGCGCAGTATTTT
v_call: TRBV4-1
clone_size: .
j_call: TRBJ2-3
d_call: .

cdr3_aa: CASSFDPGQGSNIQYF
cdr3_nt: TGTGCCAGCAGCTTCGATCCGGGACAGGGGTCAAACATTCAGTACTTC
v_call: TRBV7-3
clone_size: .
j_call: TRBJ2-4
d_call: TRBD1

cdr3_aa: CASSSGRGMRDTEAFF
cdr3_nt: TGTGCCAGCAGCTCCGGGAGGGGTATGAGGGACACTGAAGCTTTCTTT
v_call: TRBV7-6
clone_size: few
j_call: TRBJ1-1
d_call: .